The 26 T cell receptor beta chains presented below share a single source sample, sequenced in a study of T cells in Graves' hyperthyroidism and ophthalmopathy. RNA transcripts were the template for amplifying TCR beta CDR3 regions. The HTBI set primed first-round TCR CDR3 RT-PCR. TCRdb recomputed calls from the multiplex PCR reads with MiXCR, one row per CDR3 protein. The repertoire holds a few hundred thousand distinct CDR3 sequences, around 18% seen once, with roughly 44% in the top ten. Specimen: blood. The source of these receptors is a man in his forties or fifties with Graves' hyperthyroidism.

This chain links TRBV20-1 with TRBJ1-1, with D possibly TRBD1 on 6 matching bases. The CDR3 sequence is 13 residues long. Trimming took off 7 bases at V and 2 bases at J, with 14 bases between the two ends. The germline V gene encodes CDR1 DFQATT and CDR2 SNEGSKA (reference sequence). CDR3 sequence: CSVTDRANTEAFF. In DNA, the CDR3 is TGCAGTGTTACGGACAGAGCAAACACTGAAGCTTTCTTT.

This clonotype was recorded many times. The chain combines TRBV7-2 with TRBJ2-7; TRBD2 might be the D (6 bases). CDR1 SGHTA and CDR2 FQGNSA come from the germline V gene. The CDR3 is 15 residues long. V was trimmed by 2 bases and J by 3 bases, leaving 14 bases between them. The CDR3 nucleotides read TGTGCCAGCAGCTTATGGGGGGAAATTGACTACGAGCAGTACTTC. This gives the protein CASSLWGEIDYEQYF. Based on the CDR3 plus reference TRBV7-2 and TRBJ2-7, the full variable domain is GAGVSQSPSNKVTEKGKDVELRCDPISGHTALYWYRQSLGQGLEFLIYFQGNSAPDKSGLPSDRFSAERTGGSVSTLTIQRTQQEDSAVYLCASSLWGEIDYEQYFGPGTRLTVT.

The V call is TRBV7-2, the J call TRBJ2-7; D unresolved. The CDR3 is made up of 13 amino acids. Trimming left V 5 bases short and J 5 bases short, with 13 bases between. Germline V CDR1 and CDR2: SGHTA, FQGNSA. In nucleotides, the CDR3 is TGTGCCAGCAGCAGGCTTGGTCGGGACGAGCAGTACTTC. This gives the protein CASSRLGRDEQYF.

This clonotype was observed at least ten times. The chain has TRBV7-3 and TRBJ2-3; no clear D gene. In germline, CDR1 is SGHTA, CDR2 FQGTGA. Trimming pared 1 base from V and 2 bases from J, leaving 13 bases between. The CDR3 loop spans 16 amino acids. CDR3 amino acids: CASSLNGPLHTDTQYF. DNA for the CDR3: TGTGCCAGCAGCTTAAATGGCCCTCTACACACAGATACGCAGTATTTT.

This rearrangement joins TRBV9 to TRBJ2-7; 10 nucleotides match TRBD2. The V and J ends lost 3 bases and 3 bases, in that order; junction bases with no gene match: 0. CDR1 and CDR2 (germline): SGDLS, YYNGEE. The CDR3 spans 13 residues. CDR3 region: CASSASGGYEQYF. The CDR3 region has the DNA TGTGCCAGCAGCGCTAGCGGGGGCTACGAGCAGTACTTC.

The V call is TRBV2, the J call TRBJ2-7, with D perhaps TRBD1 or TRBD2 (5 bases each). The V end lost 1 base, the J end lost 3 bases, and 13 bases lay between the germline ends. Per germline, CDR1 SNHLY and CDR2 FYNNEI. This CDR3 has 15 amino acids. CDR3 sequence reads: CASSEVEGRHYEQYF. The CDR3 bases are TGTGCCAGCAGTGAAGTTGAGGGACGGCACTACGAGCAGTACTTC.

In its sample, this clonotype was seen many times. The chain employs TRBV7-8 and TRBJ1-1; tentative D call: TRBD1 (5 bases). Germline V CDR1 and CDR2: SGHVS, FQNEAQ. With 6 bases removed from V and 7 bases from J, the gap between germline ends came to 15 bases. This CDR3 region has 13 residues. The CDR3 is CASSSRKGFEAFF. The CDR3 DNA reads TGTGCCAGCAGTTCTAGAAAGGGGTTTGAAGCTTTCTTT.

CDR3 bases: TGTGCCAGTAGTATAGATGCGAACACCGGGGAGCTGTTTTTT. Amino acid sequence: CASSIDANTGELFF. The rearrangement joins TRBV19 to TRBJ2-2; no clear D. Germline lookup yields CDR1 LNHDA and CDR2 SQIVND (reference sequence). V lost 0 bases to trimming and J lost 0 bases, with 2 bases between them. CDR3 length: 14 residues.

This clonotype turned up a few times. The chain is built from TRBV7-2 and TRBJ2-1; weak D call: TRBD2 (6 bases). Per germline, CDR1 SGHTA and CDR2 FQGNSA. Trimming took off 1 base at V and 5 bases at J, with 12 bases between the two ends. The CDR3 extends over 15 amino acids. The CDR3 DNA sequence: TGTGCCAGCAGCTTAGGCCAGACTAGGAACAATGAGCAGTTCTTC. Translation gives CASSLGQTRNNEQFF.

This clonotype was seen only a few times. This chain links TRBV7-8 with TRBJ1-3; no reliable D call. V was trimmed by 5 bases and J by 0 bases, leaving 11 bases between them. Germline CDR1 reads SGHVS; CDR2 reads FQNEAQ. The CDR3 sequence is 15 residues long. The CDR3 DNA reads TGTGCCAGCAGCCTTGAGCGGATCTCTGGAAACACCATATATTTT. It translates to CASSLERISGNTIYF.

This clonotype has at least ten counts. The J gene is TRBJ2-7, the V gene TRBV6-1; D is ambiguous. V lost 5 bases and J 2 bases, leaving 13 bases between the germline ends. Germline assignment: CDR1 MNHNS and CDR2 SASEGT. The CDR3 has 14 amino acids. As DNA, the CDR3 is TGTGCCAGCAGTACTTTACAGATAACCTACGAGCAGTACTTC. This sequence encodes CASSTLQITYEQYF.

This clonotype was picked up many times. The rearrangement links TRBV11-2 to TRBJ2-5; D remains ambiguous. The V end lost 5 bases, the J end lost 3 bases, and 16 bases lay between the germline ends. This CDR3 has 15 residues. From germline, CDR1 is SGHAT and CDR2 FQNNGV. This CDR3 reads CASSTILSIEETQYF. The CDR3 region has the DNA TGTGCCAGCAGCACCATTCTCAGCATAGAAGAGACCCAGTACTTC.

CDR3 amino acids: CASSPSTVSGNQPQHF. CDR3 sequence (DNA): TGTGCCAGCTCACCATCTACAGTTTCCGGCAATCAGCCCCAGCATTTT. The genes are TRBV18 and TRBJ1-5; D is ambiguous. Trimming left V 2 bases short and J 2 bases short, with 13 bases between. The CDR3 runs 16 residues. Germline V gene sequence: CDR1 KGHSH, CDR2 LQKENI.

This chain connects TRBV5-1 to TRBJ2-5; D might be TRBD1 (6 bases). V dropped 3 bases and J dropped 2 bases, with 11 bases sitting between them. The CDR3 consists of 14 residues. Germline CDR1 reads SGHRS; CDR2 reads YFSETQ. As DNA, the CDR3 is TGCGCCAGCAGCTGGACAGCGGTACAAGAGACCCAGTACTTC. This codes for CASSWTAVQETQYF.

This clonotype appeared a few times. The J gene is TRBJ1-1, the V gene TRBV7-9; weak D call: TRBD1 (5 bases). Trimming left V 2 bases short and J 2 bases short, with 12 bases between. CDR1 SEHNR and CDR2 FQNEAQ come from the germline V gene (reference sequence). The CDR3 has 15 amino acids. CDR3 in DNA: TGTGCCAGCAGCTTACGGGGGTTTACTAACACTGAAGCTTTCTTT. Translated, it gives CASSLRGFTNTEAFF.

This clonotype was detected only a few times. The V gene is TRBV7-2, the J gene TRBJ2-2; a possible D gene is TRBD1 (6 bases). This CDR3 region has 14 residues. The V and J ends lost 7 bases and 5 bases respectively, with 14 bases between them. Germline CDR1 is SGHTA and CDR2 is FQGNSA. Here the CDR3 reads CASTPGHRTGELFF. CDR3 DNA: TGTGCCAGCACCCCGGGACACCGGACCGGGGAGCTGTTTTTT.

The chain recombines TRBV7-2 with TRBJ1-5; weak D call: TRBD1 (6 bases). This CDR3 comprises 14 residues. V was trimmed by 6 bases and J by 1 base, leaving 10 bases between them. CDR1 is SGHTA and CDR2 is FQGNSA in the germline V gene. The CDR3 is CASSAQGSNQPQHF. In DNA form, the CDR3 reads TGTGCCAGCAGTGCTCAGGGGAGCAATCAGCCCCAGCATTTT. The variable domain in full, with the rest retrieved from reference TRBV7-2 and TRBJ1-5, is GAGVSQSPSNKVTEKGKDVELRCDPISGHTALYWYRQSLGQGLEFLIYFQGNSAPDKSGLPSDRFSAERTGGSVSTLTIQRTQQEDSAVYLCASSAQGSNQPQHFGDGTRLSIL.

Worth noting for this clonotype: A clone one base away is much larger, so this may be a read error. This chain connects TRBV20-1 to TRBJ2-3, with TRBD2 matching 9 bases. V shed 6 bases and J 4 bases; nucleotides not matched to a gene: 8. The CDR3 length is 14 residues. The V gene's germline CDR1 is DFQATT and CDR2 SNEGSKA (reference sequence). The CDR3 bases are TGCAGTGCCCAAAGCGGGGGGTACGCAGATACGCAGTATTTT. Encoded protein: CSAQSGGYADTQYF.

Concerning this clonotype: It may be a read error: a sequence one base away is much more abundant. The chain has TRBV7-3 and TRBJ2-7; 7 positions agree with TRBD1. The length of the CDR3 is 14 residues. CDR1 is SGHTA, CDR2 FQGTGA, per germline. This chain's CDR3 is CASSLSGTAAEQCF. The CDR3, as DNA: TGTGCCAGCAGCTTAAGTGGGACAGCGGCCGAGCAGTGCTTC.

This clonotype was seen at least ten times. The chain uses TRBV30 and TRBJ1-3; TRBD1 matches at 8 bases. With V trimmed by 4 bases and J by 1 base, 6 bases remained unmatched. The CDR3 contains 15 residues. Germline CDR1 GTSNPN, CDR2 SVGIG (reference sequence). This chain's CDR3 is CAWNPDRVSGNTIYF. The CDR3, as DNA: TGTGCCTGGAATCCGGACAGGGTGTCTGGAAACACCATATATTTT.

This clonotype occurred many times. One junction end does not reproduce the germline sequence, and a read error may be involved. The V and J genes are TRBV7-7 and TRBJ2-5; no clear D. The CDR3 loop spans 15 amino acids. Germline V CDR1 and CDR2: SSHAT, FNYEAQ (reference sequence). The CDR3 nucleotides are TGTGCTAGCAGCCTGGCCCCAGAACTTCCGGGGACCCAGTACTTC. Amino acids: CASSLAPELPGTQYF.

This chain links TRBV19 with TRBJ1-3; D unclear. V shed 7 bases and J shed 4 bases, with 11 bases lying between them. Germline CDR1 reads LNHDA; CDR2 reads SQIVND (reference sequence). The CDR3 spans 13 residues. The CDR3 DNA is TGTGCCAGTAAGGGTTTTGGAGGAAACACCATATATTTT. Protein sequence: CASKGFGGNTIYF.

This clonotype was recorded only once. V is TRBV12-3 or TRBV12-4 and J is TRBJ2-2, with D unclear. The V and J ends lost 8 bases and 0 bases respectively, with 19 bases between them. The CDR3 covers 17 residues. The CDR3 DNA reads TGTGCCAGCTCACCATTCACAGCAGCTACGAACACCGGGGAGCTGTTTTTT. This gives the protein CASSPFTAATNTGELFF.

A few counts support this clonotype. The CDR3 loop reads CASSPQTGEGETQYF. The DNA for the CDR3 is TGTGCCAGCAGCCCCCAGACAGGCGAAGGGGAGACCCAGTACTTC. The chain combines TRBV9 with TRBJ2-5; a possible D gene is TRBD1 (6 bases). V gave up 4 bases and J gave up 5 bases, with 18 bases separating them. The CDR3 has 15 amino acids. In germline, CDR1 is SGDLS, CDR2 YYNGEE.

Ten or more counts support this clonotype. J is TRBJ2-1 and V is TRBV4-3; D uncertain. V was shortened by 0 bases and J by 3 bases, with 12 bases between the two germline ends. Per the germline V gene, CDR1 is LGHNA and CDR2 is YSLEER. The CDR3 has 16 amino acids. Here the CDR3 reads CASSQDPRLNYNEQFF. CDR3 DNA sequence: TGCGCCAGCAGCCAAGACCCCCGACTCAACTACAATGAGCAGTTCTTC.

This rearrangement joins TRBV6-2 or TRBV6-3 to TRBJ2-7, with D uncertain. The CDR3 loop spans 15 amino acids. Deletions cut 6 bases from V and 2 bases from J, with 17 bases between. From germline, CDR1 is MNHEY and CDR2 SVGEGT. CDR3 in DNA: TGTGCCAGCAGCCAAGGGAATCCTTTGCCCTACGAGCAGTACTTC. Residues: CASSQGNPLPYEQYF.